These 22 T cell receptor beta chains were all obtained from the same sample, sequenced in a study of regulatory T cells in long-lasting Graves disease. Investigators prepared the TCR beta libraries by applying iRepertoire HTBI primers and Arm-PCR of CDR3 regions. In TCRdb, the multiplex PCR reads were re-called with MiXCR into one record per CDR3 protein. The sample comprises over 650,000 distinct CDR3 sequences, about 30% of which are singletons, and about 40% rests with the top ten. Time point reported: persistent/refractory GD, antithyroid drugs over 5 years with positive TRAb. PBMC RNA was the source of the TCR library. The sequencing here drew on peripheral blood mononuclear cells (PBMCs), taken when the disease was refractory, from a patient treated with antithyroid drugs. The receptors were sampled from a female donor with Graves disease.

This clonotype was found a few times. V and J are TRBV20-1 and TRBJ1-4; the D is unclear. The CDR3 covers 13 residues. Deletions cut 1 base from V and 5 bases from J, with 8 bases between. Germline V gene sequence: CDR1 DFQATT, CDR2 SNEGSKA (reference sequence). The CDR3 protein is CSARVSGNEKLFF. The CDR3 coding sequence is TGCAGTGCTAGAGTTTCCGGAAATGAAAAACTGTTTTTT.

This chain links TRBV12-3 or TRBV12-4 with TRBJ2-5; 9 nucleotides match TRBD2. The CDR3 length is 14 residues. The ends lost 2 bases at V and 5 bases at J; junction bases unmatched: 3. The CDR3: CASSLISGSETQYF. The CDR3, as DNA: TGTGCCAGCAGTTTAATTAGCGGGAGCGAGACCCAGTACTTC.

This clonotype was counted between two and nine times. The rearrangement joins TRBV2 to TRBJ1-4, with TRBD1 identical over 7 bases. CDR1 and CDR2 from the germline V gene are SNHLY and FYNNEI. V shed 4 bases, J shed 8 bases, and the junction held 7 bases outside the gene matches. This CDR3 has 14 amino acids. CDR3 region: CASSGSTGVEKLFF. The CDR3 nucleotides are TGTGCCAGCAGTGGGTCAACAGGGGTAGAAAAACTGTTTTTT.

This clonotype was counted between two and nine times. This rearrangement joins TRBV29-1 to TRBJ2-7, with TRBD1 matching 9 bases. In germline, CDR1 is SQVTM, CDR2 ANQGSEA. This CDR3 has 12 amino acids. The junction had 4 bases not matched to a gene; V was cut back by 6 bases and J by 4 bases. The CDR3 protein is CSVRDRAYEQYF. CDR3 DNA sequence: TGCAGCGTCCGGGACAGGGCGTACGAGCAGTACTTC.

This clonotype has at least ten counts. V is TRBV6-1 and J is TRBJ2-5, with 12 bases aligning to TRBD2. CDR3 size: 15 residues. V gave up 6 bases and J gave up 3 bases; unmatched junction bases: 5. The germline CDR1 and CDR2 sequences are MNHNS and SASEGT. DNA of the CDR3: TGTGCCAGCAGAAGGTGGACTAGCGGGGAAGAGACCCAGTACTTC. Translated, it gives CASRRWTSGEETQYF.

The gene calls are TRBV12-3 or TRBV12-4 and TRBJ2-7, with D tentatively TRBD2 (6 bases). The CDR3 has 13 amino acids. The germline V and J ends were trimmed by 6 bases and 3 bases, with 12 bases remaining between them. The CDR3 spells CASRRSSVYEQYF. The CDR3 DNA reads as TGTGCCAGCAGGCGCTCTAGCGTCTACGAGCAGTACTTC.

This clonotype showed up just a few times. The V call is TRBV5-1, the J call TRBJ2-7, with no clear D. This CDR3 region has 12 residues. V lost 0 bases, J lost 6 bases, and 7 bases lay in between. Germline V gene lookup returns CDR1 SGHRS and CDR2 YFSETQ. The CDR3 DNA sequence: TGCGCCAGCAGCTTGGACGGGCTCGAGCAGTACTTC. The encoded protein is CASSLDGLEQYF.

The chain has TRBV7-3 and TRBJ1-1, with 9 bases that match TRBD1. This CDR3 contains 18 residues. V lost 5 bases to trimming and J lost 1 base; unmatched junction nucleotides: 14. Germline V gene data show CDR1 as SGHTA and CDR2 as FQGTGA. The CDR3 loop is CASSQDLSTGGRNTEAFF. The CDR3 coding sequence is TGTGCCAGCAGCCAAGATCTTTCGACAGGGGGGAGGAACACTGAAGCTTTCTTT. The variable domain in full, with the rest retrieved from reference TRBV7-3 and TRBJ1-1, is GAGVSQTPSNKVTEKGKYVELRCDPISGHTALYWYRQSLGQGPEFLIYFQGTGAADDSGLPNDRFFAVRPEGSVSTLKIQRTERGDSAVYLCASSQDLSTGGRNTEAFFGQGTRLTVV.

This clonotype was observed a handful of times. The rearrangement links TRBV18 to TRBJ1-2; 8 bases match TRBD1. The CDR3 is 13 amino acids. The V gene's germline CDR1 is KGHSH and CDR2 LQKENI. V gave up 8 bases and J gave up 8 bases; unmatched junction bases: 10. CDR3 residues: CASSPTGQEGYTF. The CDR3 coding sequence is TGTGCCAGCAGCCCCACGGGACAGGAAGGCTACACCTTC.

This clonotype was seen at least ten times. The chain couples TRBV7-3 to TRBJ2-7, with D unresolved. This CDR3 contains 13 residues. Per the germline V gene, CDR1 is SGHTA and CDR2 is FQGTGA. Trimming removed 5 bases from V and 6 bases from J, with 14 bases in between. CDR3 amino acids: CASSPNSGGEQYF. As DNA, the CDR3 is TGTGCCAGCAGCCCCAACTCAGGTGGCGAGCAGTACTTC.

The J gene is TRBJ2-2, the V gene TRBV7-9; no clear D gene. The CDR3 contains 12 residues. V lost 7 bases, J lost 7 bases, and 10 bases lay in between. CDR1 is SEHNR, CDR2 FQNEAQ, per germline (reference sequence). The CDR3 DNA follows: TGTGCCAGCACCCCTTATGGCGGGGAGCTGTTTTTT. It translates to CASTPYGGELFF.

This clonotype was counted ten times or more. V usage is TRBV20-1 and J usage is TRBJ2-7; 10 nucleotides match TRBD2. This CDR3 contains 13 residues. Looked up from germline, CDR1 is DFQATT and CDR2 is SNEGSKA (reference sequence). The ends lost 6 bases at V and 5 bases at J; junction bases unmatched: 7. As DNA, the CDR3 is TGCAGTGCCCAACTAGCGGGGCAAAACGAGCAGTACTTC. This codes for CSAQLAGQNEQYF.

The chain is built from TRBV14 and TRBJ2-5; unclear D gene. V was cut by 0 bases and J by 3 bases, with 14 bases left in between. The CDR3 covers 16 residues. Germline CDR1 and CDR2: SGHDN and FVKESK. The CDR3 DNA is TGTGCCAGCAGCCAAGATAGTGACGGGTTGAAAGAGACCCAGTACTTC. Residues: CASSQDSDGLKETQYF.

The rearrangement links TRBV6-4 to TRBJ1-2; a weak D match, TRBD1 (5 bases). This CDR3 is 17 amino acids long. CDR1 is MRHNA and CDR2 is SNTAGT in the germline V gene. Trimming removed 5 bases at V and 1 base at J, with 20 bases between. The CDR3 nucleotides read TGTGCCAGCAGTTACTTCTCCCCCAAGGGGATTAACTATGGCTACACCTTC. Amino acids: CASSYFSPKGINYGYTF.

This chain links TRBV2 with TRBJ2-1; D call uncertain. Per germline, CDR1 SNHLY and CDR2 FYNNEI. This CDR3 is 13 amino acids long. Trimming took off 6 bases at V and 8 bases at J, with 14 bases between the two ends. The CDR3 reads CASSSRRGDEQFF. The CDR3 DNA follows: TGTGCCAGCAGCTCGAGGAGAGGCGATGAGCAGTTCTTC.

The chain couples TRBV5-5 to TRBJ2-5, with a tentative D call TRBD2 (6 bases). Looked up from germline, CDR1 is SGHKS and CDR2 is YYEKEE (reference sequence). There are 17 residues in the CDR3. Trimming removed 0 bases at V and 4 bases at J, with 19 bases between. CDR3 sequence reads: CASSLVKTEGGGETQYF. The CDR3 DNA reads TGTGCCAGCAGCTTGGTCAAAACGGAGGGAGGTGGAGAGACCCAGTACTTC.

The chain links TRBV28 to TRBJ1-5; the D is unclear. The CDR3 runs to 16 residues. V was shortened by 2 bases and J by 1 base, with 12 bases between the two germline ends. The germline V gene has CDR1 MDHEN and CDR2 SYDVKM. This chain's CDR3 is CASSLRGPGSNQPQHF. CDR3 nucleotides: TGTGCCAGCAGTTTAAGAGGTCCGGGCAGCAATCAGCCCCAGCATTTT.

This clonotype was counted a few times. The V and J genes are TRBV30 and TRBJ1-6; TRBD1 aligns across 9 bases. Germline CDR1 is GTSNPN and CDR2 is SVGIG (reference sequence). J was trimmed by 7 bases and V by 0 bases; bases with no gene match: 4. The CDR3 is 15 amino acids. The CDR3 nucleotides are TGTGCCTGGAGTGTACGGGACAGGGTAAATTCACCCCTCCACTTT. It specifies CAWSVRDRVNSPLHF. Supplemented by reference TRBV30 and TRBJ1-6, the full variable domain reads SQTIHQWPATLVQPVGSPLSLECTVEGTSNPNLYWYRQAAGRGLQLLFYSVGIGQISSEVPQNLSASRPQDRQFILSSKKLLLSDSGFYLCAWSVRDRVNSPLHFGNGTRLTVT.

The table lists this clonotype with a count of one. The CDR3, as DNA: TGCAGTGCTACCCTAGACGAGCAGTACTTC. Translating it yields CSATLDEQYF. The chain uses TRBV20-1 and TRBJ2-7; D is undetermined. The V gene lost 4 bases and the J gene lost 5 bases, with 6 bases spanning the gap. There are 10 residues in the CDR3. CDR1 and CDR2 from the germline V gene are DFQATT and SNEGSKA (reference sequence).

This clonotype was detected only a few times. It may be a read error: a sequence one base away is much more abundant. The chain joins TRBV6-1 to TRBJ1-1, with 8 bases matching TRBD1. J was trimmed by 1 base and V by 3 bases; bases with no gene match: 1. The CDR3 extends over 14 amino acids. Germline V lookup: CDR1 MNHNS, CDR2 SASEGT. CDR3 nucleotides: TGTGCCAGCAGTGATGGACAGGGGAACACTGAAGCTTTCTTT. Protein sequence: CASSDGQGNTEAFF.

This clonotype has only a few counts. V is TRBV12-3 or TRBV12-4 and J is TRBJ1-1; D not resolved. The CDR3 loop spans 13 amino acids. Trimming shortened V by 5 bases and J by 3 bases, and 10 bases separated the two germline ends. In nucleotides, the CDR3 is TGTGCCAGCAGTCCAACACCTTACACTGAAGCTTTCTTT. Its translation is CASSPTPYTEAFF.

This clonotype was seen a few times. In DNA form, the CDR3 reads TGCGCCAGCAGAACCTACAGTGGTGGCGCCAACACTGAAGCTTTCTTT. It yields the protein CASRTYSGGANTEAFF. The genes are TRBV5-1 and TRBJ1-1, with D unclear. Germline CDR1 reads SGHRS; CDR2 reads YFSETQ. This CDR3 is built from 16 residues. Deletions cut 5 bases from V and 2 bases from J, with 19 bases between.